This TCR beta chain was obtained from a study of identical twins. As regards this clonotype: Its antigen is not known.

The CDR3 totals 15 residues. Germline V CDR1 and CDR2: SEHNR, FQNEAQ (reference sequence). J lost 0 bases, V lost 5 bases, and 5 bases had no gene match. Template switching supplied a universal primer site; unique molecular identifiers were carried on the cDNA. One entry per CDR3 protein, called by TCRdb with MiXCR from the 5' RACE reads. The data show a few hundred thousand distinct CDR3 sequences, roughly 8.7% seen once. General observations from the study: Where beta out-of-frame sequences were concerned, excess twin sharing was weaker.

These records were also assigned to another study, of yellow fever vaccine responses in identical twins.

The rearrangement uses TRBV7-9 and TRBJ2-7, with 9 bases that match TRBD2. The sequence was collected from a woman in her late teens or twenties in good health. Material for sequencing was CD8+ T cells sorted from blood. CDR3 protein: CASSPRTSVSYEQYF. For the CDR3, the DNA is TGTGCCAGCAGCCCCCGGACTAGCGTCTCCTACGAGCAGTACTTC.